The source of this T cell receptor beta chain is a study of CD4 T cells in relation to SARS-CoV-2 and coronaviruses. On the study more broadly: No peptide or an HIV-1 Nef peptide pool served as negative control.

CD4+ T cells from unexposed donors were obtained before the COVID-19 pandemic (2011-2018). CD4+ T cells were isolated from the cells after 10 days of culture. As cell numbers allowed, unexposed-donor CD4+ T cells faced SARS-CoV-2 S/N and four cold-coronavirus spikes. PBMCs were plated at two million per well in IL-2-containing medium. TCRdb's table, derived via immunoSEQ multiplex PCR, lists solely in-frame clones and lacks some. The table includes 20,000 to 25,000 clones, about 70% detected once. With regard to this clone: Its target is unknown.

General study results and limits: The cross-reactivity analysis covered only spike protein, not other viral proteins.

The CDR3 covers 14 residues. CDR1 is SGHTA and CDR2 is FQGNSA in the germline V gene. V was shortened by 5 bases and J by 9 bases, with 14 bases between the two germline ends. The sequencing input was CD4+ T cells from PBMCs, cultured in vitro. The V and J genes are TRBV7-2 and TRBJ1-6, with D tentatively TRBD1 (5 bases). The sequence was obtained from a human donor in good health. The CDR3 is CASSPEPGSSPLHF. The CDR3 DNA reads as TGTGCCAGCAGCCCCGAACCAGGGTCTTCACCCCTCCACTTT. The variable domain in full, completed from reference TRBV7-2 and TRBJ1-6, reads GAGVSQSPSNKVTEKGKDVELRCDPISGHTALYWYRQSLGQGLEFLIYFQGNSAPDKSGLPSDRFSAERTGGSVSTLTIQRTQQEDSAVYLCASSPEPGSSPLHFGNGTRLTVT.